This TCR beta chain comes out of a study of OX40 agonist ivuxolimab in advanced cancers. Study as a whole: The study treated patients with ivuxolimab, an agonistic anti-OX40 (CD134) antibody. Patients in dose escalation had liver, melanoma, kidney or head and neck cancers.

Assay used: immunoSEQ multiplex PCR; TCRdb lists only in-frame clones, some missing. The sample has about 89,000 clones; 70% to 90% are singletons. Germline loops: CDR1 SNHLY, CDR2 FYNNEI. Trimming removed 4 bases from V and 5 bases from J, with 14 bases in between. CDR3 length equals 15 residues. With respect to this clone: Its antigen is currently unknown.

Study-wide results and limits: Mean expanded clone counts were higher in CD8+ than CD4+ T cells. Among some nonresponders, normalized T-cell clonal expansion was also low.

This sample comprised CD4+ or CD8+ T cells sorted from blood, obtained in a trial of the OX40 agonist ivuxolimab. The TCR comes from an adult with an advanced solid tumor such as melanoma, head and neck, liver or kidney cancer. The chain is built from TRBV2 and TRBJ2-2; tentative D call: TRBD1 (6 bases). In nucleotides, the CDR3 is TGTGCCAGCAGTGCCCAGGGGACAAAAACCGGGGAGCTGTTTTTT. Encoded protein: CASSAQGTKTGELFF.